This T cell receptor (beta chain) stems from a study of blood T cells in healthy people across ages. Points from the study as a whole: Whereas aged donors had fewer naive CD4+ cells, long-lived donors had more of them and higher diversity.

This clonotype was counted only a few times. Its target is not known. The CDR3 totals 17 residues. CDR1 and CDR2 from the germline V gene are LGHDT and YNNKEL (reference sequence). Trimming left V 1 base short and J 3 bases short, with 16 bases between. Using a J-beta primer mix together with a sample-barcoded 5' primer, a second PCR was run for about 7 to 12 cycles. TCRdb called the 5' RACE reads again in MiXCR, with one record for every CDR3 protein. The sample lists 1.5 million to 1.9 million distinct CDR3 sequences; about 45% were seen once. The receptor was isolated from a young woman in good health. V is TRBV3-1 and J is TRBJ2-4; D may match TRBD1 or TRBD2 (5 bases each). The sequenced material came from blood. The CDR3 DNA reads TGTGCCAGCAGCCAAGGATTGAGGGGTCGGGGCAAAAACATTCAGTACTTC. Its translation: CASSQGLRGRGKNIQYF.